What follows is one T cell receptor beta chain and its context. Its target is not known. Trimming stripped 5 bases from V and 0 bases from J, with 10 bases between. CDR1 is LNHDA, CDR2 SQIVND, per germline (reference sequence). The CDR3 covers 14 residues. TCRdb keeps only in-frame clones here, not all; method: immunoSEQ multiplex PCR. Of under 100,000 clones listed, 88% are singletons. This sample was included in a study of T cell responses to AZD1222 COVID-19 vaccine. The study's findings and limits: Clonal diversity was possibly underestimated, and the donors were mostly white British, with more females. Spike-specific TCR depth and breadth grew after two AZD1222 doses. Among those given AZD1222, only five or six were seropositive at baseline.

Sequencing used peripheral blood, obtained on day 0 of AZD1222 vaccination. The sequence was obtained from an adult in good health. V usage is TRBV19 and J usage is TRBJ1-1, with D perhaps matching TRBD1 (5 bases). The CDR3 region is CASSFTGMNTEAFF. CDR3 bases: TGTGCCAGTAGTTTTACAGGAATGAACACTGAAGCTTTCTTT.